This T cell receptor beta chain was captured in a study of cytomegalovirus exposure and HLA in healthy donors. Study-wide results and caveats: A few chains tied to CMV proved CMV antigen-specific in vitro.

Remarks on this clone: Its antigen is unidentified.

PCR used 60 Vbeta primers and 13 Jbeta primers. Methods used by the authors: An analysis that came later counted 60 million to 80 million unique TCR beta chains, 10 million to 11 million shared. The data were produced by immunoSEQ multiplex PCR, yet TCRdb's version contains in-frame clones alone and is incomplete. V, J and clone size are taken as reported in that table, and D and trimming were inferred from the DNA itself. The sample records around 300,000 clones, 84% being singletons. Sequenced material: PBMCs. The origin of this receptor is a woman between 35 and 50 years old in good health and CMV-seropositive.

The CDR3 reads CASSRRTGRLAGGNEQFF. The DNA of the CDR3 is TGTGCCAGCAGTCGGAGAACCGGGAGACTAGCGGGAGGGAATGAGCAGTTCTTC. The V call is TRBV9, the J call TRBJ2-1; TRBD2 aligns across 14 bases. This CDR3 is 18 amino acids long. V dropped 5 bases and J dropped 7; count of bases not matched to a gene: 14. Germline-derived CDR1 and CDR2 are SGDLS and YYNGEE.